These 17 T cell receptor beta chains were sequenced from one sample in a study of blood T cell repertoires in COVID-19. Data came from immunoSEQ multiplex PCR; TCRdb stores just in-frame clones and leaves some out. The sample has about 46,000 clones, more than 75% seen once; the top ten hold about 10%. The sequenced material came from peripheral blood. The receptors were sampled from a man aged 50 or older with active COVID-19.

This rearrangement joins TRBV3-1 (or the pseudogene TRBV3-2) to TRBJ2-1; a possible D gene is TRBD1 (5 bases). Trimming pared 4 bases from V and 0 bases from J, leaving 7 bases between. Germline values: CDR1 LGHDT, CDR2 YNNKEL (reference sequence). The CDR3 is made up of 14 amino acids. The CDR3 DNA is TGTGCCAGCAGCCGACAGAGCTCCTACAATGAGCAGTTCTTC. It encodes CASSRQSSYNEQFF.

The chain couples TRBV14 to TRBJ2-3; 10 bases fit TRBD2. This CDR3 has 18 amino acids. Germline V gene sequence: CDR1 SGHDN, CDR2 FVKESK. Trimming removed 0 bases from V and 4 bases from J; junction bases left unmatched: 10. In DNA form, the CDR3 reads TGTGCCAGCAGCCAAGATCATGGGGGACTAGCGACGGCAGATACGCAGTATTTT. Translated: CASSQDHGGLATADTQYF.

CDR3 region: CASGRDSNTGELFF. CDR3 bases: TGTGCCAGCGGCCGGGACAGCAACACCGGGGAGCTGTTTTTT. The V gene is TRBV6-4, the J gene TRBJ2-2, with 7 positions matching TRBD1. This CDR3 has 14 amino acids. Looked up from germline, CDR1 is MRHNA and CDR2 is SNTAGT. Trimming removed 8 bases from V and 2 bases from J; junction bases left unmatched: 5.

The chain is built from TRBV7-8 and TRBJ1-3; D is perhaps TRBD1 (6 bases). CDR1 is SGHVS, CDR2 FQNEAQ, per germline. V lost 5 bases and J lost 0, with 17 bases in between. The CDR3 is 17 amino acids. This CDR3 reads CASSTPRDTDSGNTIYF. The CDR3 DNA follows: TGTGCCAGCAGCACACCCCGGGACACGGACTCTGGAAACACCATATATTTT.

In the case of this clone: The same CDR3 also results from other DNA sequences found in this sample. The V and J genes are TRBV5-1 and TRBJ2-3; 9 nucleotides line up with TRBD2. V dropped 5 bases and J dropped 5; count of bases not matched to a gene: 21. The CDR3 covers 19 residues. Germline V gene sequence: CDR1 SGHRS, CDR2 YFSETQ. The CDR3 protein is CASSFRTGAAGGPGDTQYF. Written as DNA, the CDR3 is TGCGCCAGCAGTTTCCGGACTGGGGCGGCGGGGGGGCCGGGAGATACGCAGTATTTT.

This chain links TRBV5-1 with TRBJ2-7; D remains ambiguous. This CDR3 region has 14 residues. The germline V gene has CDR1 SGHRS and CDR2 YFSETQ. Trimming removed 1 base from V and 0 bases from J, with 8 bases in between. This chain's CDR3 is CASSLQRPSYEQYF. In DNA form, the CDR3 reads TGCGCCAGCAGCTTGCAGCGCCCCTCCTACGAGCAGTACTTC. Full variable domain (missing parts from reference TRBV5-1 and TRBJ2-7): KAGVTQTPRYLIKTRGQQVTLSCSPISGHRSVSWYQQTPGQGLQFLFEYFSETQRNKGNFPGRFSGRQFSNSRSEMNVSTLELGDSALYLCASSLQRPSYEQYFGPGTRLTVT.

This clone has only one observation. This chain uses TRBV5-4 with TRBJ1-1, with a tentative D call TRBD1 (5 bases). The germline V and J ends were trimmed by 9 bases and 3 bases, with 15 bases remaining between them. There are 13 residues in the CDR3. Germline loops: CDR1 SGHNT, CDR2 YYREEE (reference sequence). In nucleotides, the CDR3 is TGTGCCACCTTCCTAGGAGGGGACACTGAAGCTTTCTTT. Protein: CATFLGGDTEAFF.

The chain has TRBV15 and TRBJ1-1, with 7 bases aligning to TRBD1. The CDR3 extends over 14 amino acids. The V gene end was trimmed by 4 bases and the J gene end by 8 bases; junction bases not matched to a gene: 10. Germline V gives CDR1 LNHNV, CDR2 YYDKDF (reference sequence). Here the CDR3 reads CATSTMDRPMEAFF. The CDR3 nucleotides read TGTGCCACCAGCACCATGGACAGGCCAATGGAAGCTTTCTTT.

The rearrangement links TRBV28 to TRBJ2-1; 10 bases map to TRBD1. The germline CDR1 and CDR2 sequences are MDHEN and SYDVKM. CDR3 length: 15 amino acids. Unmatched junction bases numbered 7, after V lost 5 bases and J lost 6 bases. As DNA, the CDR3 is TGTGCCAGCAGTCCCGGGACAGGGGAGACCAATGAGCAGTTCTTC. Protein sequence: CASSPGTGETNEQFF.

The CDR3 spells CASNPGQGANYGYTF. The DNA for the CDR3 is TGTGCCAGCAATCCAGGACAGGGGGCTAACTATGGCTACACCTTC. The rearrangement uses TRBV6-5 and TRBJ1-2; TRBD1 matches 10 bases. V lost 7 bases and J lost 0; bases outside the gene matches: 5. Germline V CDR1 and CDR2: MNHEY, SVGAGI. The CDR3 totals 15 residues.

This chain uses TRBV5-5 with TRBJ2-7; D perhaps matches TRBD1 (5 bases). Germline CDR1 reads SGHKS; CDR2 reads YYEKEE (reference sequence). Trimming shortened V by 0 bases and J by 3 bases, and 10 bases separated the two germline ends. CDR3 length: 14 residues. CDR3 protein: CASSLGSGNYEQYF. CDR3 in DNA: TGTGCCAGCAGCTTGGGATCAGGGAACTACGAGCAGTACTTC.

The chain couples TRBV9 to TRBJ2-2, with TRBD1 as a possible D gene (5 bases). V was pared by 7 bases and J by 3 bases, with 13 bases between. CDR3 length: 14 amino acids. Germline V gives CDR1 SGDLS, CDR2 YYNGEE. For the CDR3, the DNA is TGTGCCAGCTCCGTGGGGCCGGACACCGGGGAGCTGTTTTTT. Translation: CASSVGPDTGELFF.

The CDR3 reads CASSVGQWDEQFF. CDR3 DNA: TGTGCCAGCAGCGTGGGACAGTGGGATGAGCAGTTCTTC. The chain links TRBV7-2 to TRBJ2-1; TRBD1 agrees at 7 bases. The CDR3 extends over 13 amino acids. The V gene end was trimmed by 5 bases and the J gene end by 8 bases; junction bases not matched to a gene: 6. Germline CDR1 SGHTA, CDR2 FQGNSA.

The V and J genes are TRBV6-6 and TRBJ2-7; 15 positions agree with TRBD2. Germline CDR1 MNHNY, CDR2 SVGAGI (reference sequence). The CDR3 spans 15 residues. J lost 5 bases, V lost 8 bases, and 7 bases had no gene match. The CDR3 spells CASAGLAGGGDEQYF. As DNA, the CDR3 is TGTGCCAGCGCGGGACTAGCGGGAGGTGGGGACGAGCAGTACTTC.

This chain connects TRBV5-4 to TRBJ2-3, with 8 bases matching TRBD2. Germline lookup yields CDR1 SGHNT and CDR2 YYREEE (reference sequence). The J segment lost 5 bases and the V segment lost 4 bases, leaving 12 bases of the junction unmatched. CDR3 length: 16 amino acids. CDR3 sequence: CASSPRAGEGGDTQYF. The DNA of the CDR3 is TGTGCCAGCAGCCCACGAGCGGGGGAAGGCGGAGATACGCAGTATTTT.

Only a few counts were recorded for this clone. The rearrangement links TRBV7-2 to TRBJ2-7; 9 bases match TRBD1. V trimming: 1 base; J trimming: 4 bases; junction bases outside the gene matches: 5. Germline V lookup: CDR1 SGHTA, CDR2 FQGNSA. The CDR3 sequence is 15 residues long. The CDR3 loop reads CASSLDRGRFYEQYF. The CDR3 coding sequence is TGTGCCAGCAGCTTAGACAGGGGGCGGTTTTACGAGCAGTACTTC.

This clone was seen just once. This chain joins TRBV2 and TRBJ1-2, with D perhaps TRBD1 (5 bases). V was trimmed by 7 bases and J by 8 bases, leaving 14 bases between them. Germline-derived CDR1 and CDR2 are SNHLY and FYNNEI. This CDR3 region has 12 residues. CDR3 residues: CASTPGLGGYTF. The CDR3 DNA is TGTGCCAGCACCCCAGGGTTGGGAGGCTACACCTTC.